This section outlines one TCR beta chain sequence together with its context. TCRdb keeps only in-frame clones here, not all; method: immunoSEQ multiplex PCR. The sample holds approximately 160,000 clones, roughly 88% seen once. CDR3 length: 15 amino acids. Germline CDR1 SGHTS, CDR2 YDEGEE. Trimming took 1 base from V and 6 from J, leaving 16 bases between them. This record comes from a study of cytotoxic CD8 clonotypes in ibrutinib-treated CLL. In the study overall: Mean values per sample were around 250,000 productive templates and roughly 90,000 productive rearrangements.

The V call is TRBV5-8, the J call TRBJ1-2; D might be TRBD1 (5 bases). Specimen: PBMCs, collected at disease progression, from a patient treated with ibrutinib. The sequence came from a human donor with chronic lymphocytic leukemia. CDR3: CASSLTGLVVHGYTF. In DNA form, the CDR3 reads TGTGCCAGCAGCTTGACAGGCCTGGTTGTCCATGGCTACACCTTC.